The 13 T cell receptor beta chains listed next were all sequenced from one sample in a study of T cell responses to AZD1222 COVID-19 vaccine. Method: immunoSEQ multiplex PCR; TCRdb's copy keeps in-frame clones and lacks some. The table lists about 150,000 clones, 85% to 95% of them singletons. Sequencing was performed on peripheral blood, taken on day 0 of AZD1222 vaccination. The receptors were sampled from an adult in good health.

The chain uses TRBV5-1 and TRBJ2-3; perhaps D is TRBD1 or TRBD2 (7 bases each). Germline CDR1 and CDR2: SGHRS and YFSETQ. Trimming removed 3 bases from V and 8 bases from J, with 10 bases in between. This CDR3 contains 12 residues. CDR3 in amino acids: CASSSGGVTQYF. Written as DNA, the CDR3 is TGCGCCAGCAGCTCAGGGGGGGTTACGCAGTATTTT.

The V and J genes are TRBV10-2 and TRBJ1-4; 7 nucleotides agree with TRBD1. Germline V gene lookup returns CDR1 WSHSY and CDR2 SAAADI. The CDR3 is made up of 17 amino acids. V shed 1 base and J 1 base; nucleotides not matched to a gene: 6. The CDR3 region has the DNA TGCGCCAGCAGTGAGTATCGGGACAGCAGAACTAATGAAAAACTGTTTTTT. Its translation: CASSEYRDSRTNEKLFF.

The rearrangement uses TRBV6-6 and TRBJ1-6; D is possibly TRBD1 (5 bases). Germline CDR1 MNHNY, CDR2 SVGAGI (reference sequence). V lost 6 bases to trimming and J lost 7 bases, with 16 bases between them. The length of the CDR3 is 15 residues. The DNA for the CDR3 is TGTGCCAGCAGGAGGGGACGGGACCCAAATTCACCCCTCCACTTT. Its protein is CASRRGRDPNSPLHF.

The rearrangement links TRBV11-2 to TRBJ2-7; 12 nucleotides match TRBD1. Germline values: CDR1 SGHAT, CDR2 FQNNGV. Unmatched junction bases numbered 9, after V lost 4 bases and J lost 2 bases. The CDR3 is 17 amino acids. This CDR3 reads CASSSGTGGPFTYEQYF. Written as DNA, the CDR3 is TGTGCCAGCAGCTCGGGGACAGGGGGCCCATTCACCTACGAGCAGTACTTC.

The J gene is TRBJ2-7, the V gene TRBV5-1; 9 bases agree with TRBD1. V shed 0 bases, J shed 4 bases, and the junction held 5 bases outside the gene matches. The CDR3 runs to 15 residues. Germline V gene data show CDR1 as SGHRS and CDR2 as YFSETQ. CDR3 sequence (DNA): TGCGCCAGCAGCTTGGTCCCGGGACAGGGTTACGAGCAGTACTTC. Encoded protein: CASSLVPGQGYEQYF.

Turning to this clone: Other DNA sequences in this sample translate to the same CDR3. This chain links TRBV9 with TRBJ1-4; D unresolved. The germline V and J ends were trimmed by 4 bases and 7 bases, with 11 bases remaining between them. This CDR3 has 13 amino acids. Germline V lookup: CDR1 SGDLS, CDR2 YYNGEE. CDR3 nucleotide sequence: TGTGCCAGCAGCCCTGACTCGGGTGAAAAACTGTTTTTT. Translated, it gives CASSPDSGEKLFF.

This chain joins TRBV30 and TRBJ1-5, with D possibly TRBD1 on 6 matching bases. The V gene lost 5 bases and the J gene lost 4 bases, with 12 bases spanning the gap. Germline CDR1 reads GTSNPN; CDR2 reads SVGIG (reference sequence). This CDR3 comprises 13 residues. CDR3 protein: CAWEQGANQPQHF. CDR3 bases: TGTGCCTGGGAACAGGGAGCTAATCAGCCCCAGCATTTT.

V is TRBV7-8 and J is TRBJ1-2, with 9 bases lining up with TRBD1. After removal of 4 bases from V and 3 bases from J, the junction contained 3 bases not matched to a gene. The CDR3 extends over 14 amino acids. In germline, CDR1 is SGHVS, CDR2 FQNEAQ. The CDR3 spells CASSSRDRDYGYTF. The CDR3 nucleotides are TGTGCCAGCAGCTCCCGGGACAGGGACTATGGCTACACCTTC. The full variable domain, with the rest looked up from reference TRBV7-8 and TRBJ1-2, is GAGVSQSPRYKVAKRGQDVALRCDPISGHVSLFWYQQALGQGPEFLTYFQNEAQLDKSGLPSDRFFAERPEGSVSTLKIQRTQQEDSAVYLCASSSRDRDYGYTFGSGTRLTVV.

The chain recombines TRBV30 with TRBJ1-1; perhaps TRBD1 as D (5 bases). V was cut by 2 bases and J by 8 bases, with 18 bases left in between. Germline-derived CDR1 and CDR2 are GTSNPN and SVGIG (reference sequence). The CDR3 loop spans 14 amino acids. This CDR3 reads CAWSIPGGVEEAFF. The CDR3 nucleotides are TGTGCCTGGAGTATTCCGGGAGGGGTTGAAGAAGCTTTCTTT.

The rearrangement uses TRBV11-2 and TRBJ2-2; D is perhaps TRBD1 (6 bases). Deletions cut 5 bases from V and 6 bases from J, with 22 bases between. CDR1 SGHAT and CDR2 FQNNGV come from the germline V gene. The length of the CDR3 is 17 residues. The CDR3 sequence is CASSTRRGEKGAGELFF. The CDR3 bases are TGTGCCAGCAGCACCCGCAGGGGAGAGAAGGGCGCCGGGGAGCTGTTTTTT.

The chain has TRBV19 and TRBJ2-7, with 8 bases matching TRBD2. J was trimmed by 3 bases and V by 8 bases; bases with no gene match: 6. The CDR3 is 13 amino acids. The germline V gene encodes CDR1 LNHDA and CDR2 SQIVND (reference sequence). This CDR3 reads CASATSGDYEQYF. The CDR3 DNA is TGTGCCAGTGCCACTAGCGGAGACTACGAGCAGTACTTC.

In DNA, the CDR3 is TGCGCCAGCAGCTTGGAAGCGGGACGGAACAATGAGCAGTTCTTC. Amino acid sequence: CASSLEAGRNNEQFF. The chain is built from TRBV5-1 and TRBJ2-1, with 7 bases identical to TRBD2. The trim removed 0 bases at V and 5 bases at J, leaving 5 bases unmatched. CDR3 length: 15 residues. Germline V gene lookup returns CDR1 SGHRS and CDR2 YFSETQ.

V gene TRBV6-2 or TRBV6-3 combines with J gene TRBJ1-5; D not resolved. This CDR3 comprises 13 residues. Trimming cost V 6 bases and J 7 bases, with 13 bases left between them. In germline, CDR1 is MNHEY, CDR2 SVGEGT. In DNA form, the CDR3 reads TGTGCCAGCAGCTATGCAGGTTGGCAGCCCCAGCATTTT. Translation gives CASSYAGWQPQHF.